The source of this TCR beta chain is a study of Ad26.COV2.S vaccination and SARS-CoV-2 variants. Study information: Once or twice, 56 days apart, Ad26.COV2.S was delivered intramuscularly.

Losses at the gene ends were 6 bases for V and 2 bases for J; bases not matched to a gene: 4. The germline CDR1 and CDR2 sequences are ENHRY and SYGVKD. The CDR3 has 14 amino acids. Treatment indicated: 15 to 20 received Ad26.COV2.S at low or high dose, single or two shots; several received placebo; per-sample allocation not given. At day 63 after the first vaccine or placebo injection, samples were drawn. The sample came from a Boston adult aged 18-55 years. The table came from immunoSEQ multiplex PCR; TCRdb's copy has only in-frame clones and leaves some out. The sample lists more than 350,000 clones, over 75% occurring once.

The chain recombines TRBV10-3 with TRBJ1-2, with 9 bases identical to TRBD1. This specimen consisted of peripheral blood, obtained in a trial of Ad26.COV2.S vaccine versus placebo. This TCR was sampled from a person between 18 and 59 years old who received the Ad26.COV2.S COVID-19 vaccine or a placebo. The CDR3 here is CAISAGTGNYGYTF. As DNA, the CDR3 is TGTGCCATCAGCGCCGGGACAGGGAACTATGGCTACACCTTC.